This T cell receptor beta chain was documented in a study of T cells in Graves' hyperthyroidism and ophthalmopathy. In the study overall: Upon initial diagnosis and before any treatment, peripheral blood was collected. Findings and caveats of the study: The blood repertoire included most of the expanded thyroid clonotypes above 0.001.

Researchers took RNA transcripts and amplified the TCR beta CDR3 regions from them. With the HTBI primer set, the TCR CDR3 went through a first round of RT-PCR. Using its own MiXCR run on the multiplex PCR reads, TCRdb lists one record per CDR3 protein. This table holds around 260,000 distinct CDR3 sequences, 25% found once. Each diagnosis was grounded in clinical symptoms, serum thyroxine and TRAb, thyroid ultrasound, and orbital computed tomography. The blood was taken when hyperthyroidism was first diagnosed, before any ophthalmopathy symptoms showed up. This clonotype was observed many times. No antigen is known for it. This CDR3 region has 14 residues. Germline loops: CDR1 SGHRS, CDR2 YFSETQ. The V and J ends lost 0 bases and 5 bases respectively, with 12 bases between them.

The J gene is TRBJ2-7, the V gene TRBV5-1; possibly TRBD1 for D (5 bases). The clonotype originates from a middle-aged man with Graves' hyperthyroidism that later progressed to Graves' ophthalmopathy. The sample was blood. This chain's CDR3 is CASSLGQLFDEQYF. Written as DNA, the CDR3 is TGCGCCAGCAGCTTGGGACAGCTTTTCGACGAGCAGTACTTC. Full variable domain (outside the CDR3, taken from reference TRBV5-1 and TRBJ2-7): KAGVTQTPRYLIKTRGQQVTLSCSPISGHRSVSWYQQTPGQGLQFLFEYFSETQRNKGNFPGRFSGRQFSNSRSEMNVSTLELGDSALYLCASSLGQLFDEQYFGPGTRLTVT.